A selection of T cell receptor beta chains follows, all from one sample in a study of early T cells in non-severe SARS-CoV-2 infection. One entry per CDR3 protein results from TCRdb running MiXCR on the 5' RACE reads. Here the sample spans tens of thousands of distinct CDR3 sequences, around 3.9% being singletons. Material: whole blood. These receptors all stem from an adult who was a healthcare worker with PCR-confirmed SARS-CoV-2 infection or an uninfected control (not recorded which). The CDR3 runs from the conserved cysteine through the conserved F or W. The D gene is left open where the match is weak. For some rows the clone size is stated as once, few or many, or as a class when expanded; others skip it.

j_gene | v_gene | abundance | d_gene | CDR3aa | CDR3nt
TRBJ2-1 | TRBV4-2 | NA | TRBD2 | CASSSRLAGGNEQFF | TGTGCCAGCAGCTCACGACTAGCGGGAGGCAATGAGCAGTTCTTC
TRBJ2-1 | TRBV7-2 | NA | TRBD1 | CASSLVRPGQGHNEQFF | TGTGCCAGCAGCTTAGTACGCCCGGGACAGGGCCACAATGAGCAGTTCTTC
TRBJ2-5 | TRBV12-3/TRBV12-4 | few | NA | CASSLFGPALETQYF | TGTGCCAGCAGTTTATTCGGGCCCGCGCTGGAGACCCAGTACTTC
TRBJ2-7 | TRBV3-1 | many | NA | CASSQFDYEQYF | TGTGCCAGCAGCCAATTCGACTACGAGCAGTACTTC
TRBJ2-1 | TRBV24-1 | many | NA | CATSDLSAGDYNEQFF | TGTGCCACCAGTGATTTGTCCGCAGGGGACTACAATGAGCAGTTCTTC
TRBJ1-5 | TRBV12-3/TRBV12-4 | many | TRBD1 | CASSSNRGNQPQHF | TGTGCCAGCAGTTCAAACAGGGGAAATCAGCCCCAGCATTTT
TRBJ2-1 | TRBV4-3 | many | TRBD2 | CASSQEGRREGEQFF | TGCGCCAGCAGCCAAGAGGGTCGGAGGGAGGGTGAGCAGTTCTTC
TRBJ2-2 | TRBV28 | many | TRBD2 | CASTKSGTSGSPGELFF | TGTGCCAGCACCAAATCCGGGACTAGCGGGAGTCCCGGGGAGCTGTTTTTT
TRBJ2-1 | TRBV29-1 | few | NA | CSVGTGYNEQFF | TGCAGCGTGGGGACTGGATACAATGAGCAGTTCTTC
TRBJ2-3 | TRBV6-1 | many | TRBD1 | CATLYRDRYSDTQYF | TGTGCCACCCTTTATCGGGACAGGTATTCGGATACGCAGTATTTT
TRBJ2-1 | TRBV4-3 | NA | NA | CASSQDMTAGGQFF | TGCGCCAGCAGCCAAGATATGACAGCCGGGGGGCAGTTCTTC
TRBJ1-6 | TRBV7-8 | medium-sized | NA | CASSLEAGAVGSSPLHF | TGTGCCAGCAGCTTAGAGGCCGGGGCTGTAGGGAGTTCACCCCTCCACTTT
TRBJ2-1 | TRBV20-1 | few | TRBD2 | CSARDLSGRAYNEQFF | TGCAGTGCTAGAGATCTTAGCGGGAGGGCCTACAATGAGCAGTTCTTC
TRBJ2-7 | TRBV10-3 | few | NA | CAISVGDIYEQYF | TGTGCCATCAGTGTTGGGGACATCTACGAGCAGTACTTC
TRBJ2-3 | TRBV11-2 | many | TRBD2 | CASSWTSGRRTDTQYF | TGTGCCAGCAGCTGGACTAGCGGGAGGCGGACAGATACGCAGTATTTT
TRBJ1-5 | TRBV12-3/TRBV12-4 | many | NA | CASSLARNQPQHF | TGTGCCAGCAGTTTAGCTAGGAATCAGCCCCAGCATTTT
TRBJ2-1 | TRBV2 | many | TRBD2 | CASSEILAGGPYNEQFF | TGTGCCAGCAGTGAAATTTTAGCGGGAGGGCCCTACAATGAGCAGTTCTTC
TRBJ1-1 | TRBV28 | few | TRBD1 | CASSRGQGAPEAFF | TGTGCCAGCAGCCGCGGACAGGGGGCTCCCGAAGCTTTCTTT
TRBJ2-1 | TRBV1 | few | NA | CTRREGDRFYNEQFF | TGCACCAGAAGGGAGGGAGACCGCTTCTACAATGAGCAGTTCTTC
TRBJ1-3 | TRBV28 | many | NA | CASSFQGRENTIYF | TGTGCCAGCAGTTTCCAGGGGCGAGAAAACACCATATATTTT
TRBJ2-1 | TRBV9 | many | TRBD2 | CASSVVSGSHYEQFF | TGTGCCAGCAGCGTAGTTAGCGGGAGTCACTATGAGCAGTTCTTC
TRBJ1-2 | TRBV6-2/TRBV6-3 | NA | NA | CASSYSPPGGGAGYTF | TGTGCCAGCAGTTACTCCCCTCCGGGGGGAGGCGCCGGCTACACCTTC
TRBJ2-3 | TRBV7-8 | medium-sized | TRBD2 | CASSLGASGESTDTQYF | TGTGCCAGCAGCTTAGGGGCTAGCGGAGAATCCACAGATACGCAGTATTTT
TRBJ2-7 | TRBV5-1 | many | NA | CASSLPTNSYEQYF | TGCGCCAGCAGCTTGCCGACTAATTCCTACGAGCAGTACTTC
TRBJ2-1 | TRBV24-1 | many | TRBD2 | CATSDLRAGDYNEQFF | TGTGCCACCAGTGATTTGAGGGCGGGAGACTACAATGAGCAGTTCTTC
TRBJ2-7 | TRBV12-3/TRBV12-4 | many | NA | CASSALGEQYF | TGTGCCAGCAGTGCCTTAGGGGAGCAGTACTTC
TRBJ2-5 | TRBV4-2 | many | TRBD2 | CASSQGTSSEETQYF | TGTGCCAGCAGCCAAGGGACTAGCTCGGAAGAGACCCAGTACTTC
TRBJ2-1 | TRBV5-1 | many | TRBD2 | CASSSLAGVSNEQFF | TGCGCCAGCAGCTCCTTAGCGGGAGTGTCCAATGAGCAGTTCTTC
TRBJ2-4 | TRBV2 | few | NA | CASRAGLAKNIQYF | TGTGCCAGCAGAGCCGGACTAGCCAAAAACATTCAGTACTTC
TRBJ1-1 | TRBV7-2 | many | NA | CASRLTGMNTEAFF | TGTGCCAGCAGACTCACAGGGATGAACACTGAAGCTTTCTTT
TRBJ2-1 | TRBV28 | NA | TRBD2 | CASSPRGRVRNEQFF | TGTGCCAGCAGTCCCCGCGGGAGGGTCAGAAATGAGCAGTTCTTC
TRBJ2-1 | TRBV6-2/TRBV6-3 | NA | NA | CASSYSEYNEQFF | TGTGCCAGCAGTTACAGCGAGTACAATGAGCAGTTCTTC
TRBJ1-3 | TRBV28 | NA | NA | CASSRQVDANTIYF | TGTGCCAGCAGTCGACAGGTTGATGCAAACACCATATATTTT
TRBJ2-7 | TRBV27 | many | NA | CASSLFGPTYEQYF | TGTGCCAGCAGTTTATTCGGACCCACCTACGAGCAGTACTTC
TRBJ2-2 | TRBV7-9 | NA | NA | CASSLGDYHTGELFF | TGTGCCAGCAGCTTAGGTGACTATCACACCGGGGAGCTGTTTTTT
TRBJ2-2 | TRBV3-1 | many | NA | CASSPLPGLQTGELFF | TGTGCCAGCAGCCCATTACCGGGACTCCAAACCGGGGAGCTGTTTTTT
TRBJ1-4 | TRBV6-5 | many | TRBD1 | CASSDRQGGYEKLFF | TGTGCCAGCAGTGACCGACAGGGAGGTTATGAAAAACTGTTTTTT
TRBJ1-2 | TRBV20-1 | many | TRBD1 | CSAPSRTGGVRYGYTF | TGCAGTGCCCCTTCCCGGACAGGGGGCGTTCGGTATGGCTACACCTTC
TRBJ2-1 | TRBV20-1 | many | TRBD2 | CSATGLAGYNEQFF | TGCAGTGCAACGGGACTAGCGGGATACAATGAGCAGTTCTTC